The text below deals with one T cell receptor (beta chain). The antigen is not known. This entry is derived from a study of CD8 T cells in Susac syndrome. Notes on the study in general: It was acknowledged in the study that the number of individuals who were included in its TCR sequencing and HLA analysis was relatively small.

Blood CD8+ and CD4+ T cells underwent high-throughput TCR beta sequencing. Negative isolation yielded CD4+ and CD8+ T cells, and FACS enriched TEMRA cells. RNA in amounts of roughly 0.5 to 1 ug was reverse transcribed with random hexamers. Each CDR3 protein is one row after TCRdb ran MiXCR on the immunoSEQ multiplex PCR reads. The sample yields 150,000 to 200,000 distinct CDR3 sequences, approximately 93% seen once. The CDR3 length is 13 residues. CDR1 and CDR2 (germline): LNHDA, SQIVND (reference sequence). V lost 7 bases and J lost 8; bases outside the gene matches: 8. The chain is built from TRBV19 and TRBJ1-2; 9 bases are shared with TRBD1. The receptor was derived from a human donor in good health. Specimen: CD4+ T cells from PBMCs. This chain's CDR3 is CASIDRGVYGYTF. In DNA, the CDR3 is TGTGCCAGTATCGACAGGGGGGTCTACGGCTACACCTTC.